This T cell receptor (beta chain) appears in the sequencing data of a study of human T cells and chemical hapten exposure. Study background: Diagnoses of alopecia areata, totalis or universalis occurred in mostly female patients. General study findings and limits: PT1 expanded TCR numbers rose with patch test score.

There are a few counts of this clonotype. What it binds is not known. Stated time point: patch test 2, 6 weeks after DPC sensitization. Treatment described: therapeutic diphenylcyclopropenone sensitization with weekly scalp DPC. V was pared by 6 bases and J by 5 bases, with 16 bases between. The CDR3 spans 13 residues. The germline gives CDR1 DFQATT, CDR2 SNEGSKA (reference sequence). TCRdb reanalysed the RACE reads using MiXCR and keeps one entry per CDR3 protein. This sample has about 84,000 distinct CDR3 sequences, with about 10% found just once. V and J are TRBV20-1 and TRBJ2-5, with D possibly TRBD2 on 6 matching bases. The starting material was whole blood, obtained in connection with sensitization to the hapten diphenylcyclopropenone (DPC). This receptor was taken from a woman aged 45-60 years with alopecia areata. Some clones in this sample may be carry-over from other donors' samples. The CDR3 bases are TGCAGTGCGATTAGCGGAGGCGGGGAGACCCAGTACTTC. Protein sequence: CSAISGGGETQYF.